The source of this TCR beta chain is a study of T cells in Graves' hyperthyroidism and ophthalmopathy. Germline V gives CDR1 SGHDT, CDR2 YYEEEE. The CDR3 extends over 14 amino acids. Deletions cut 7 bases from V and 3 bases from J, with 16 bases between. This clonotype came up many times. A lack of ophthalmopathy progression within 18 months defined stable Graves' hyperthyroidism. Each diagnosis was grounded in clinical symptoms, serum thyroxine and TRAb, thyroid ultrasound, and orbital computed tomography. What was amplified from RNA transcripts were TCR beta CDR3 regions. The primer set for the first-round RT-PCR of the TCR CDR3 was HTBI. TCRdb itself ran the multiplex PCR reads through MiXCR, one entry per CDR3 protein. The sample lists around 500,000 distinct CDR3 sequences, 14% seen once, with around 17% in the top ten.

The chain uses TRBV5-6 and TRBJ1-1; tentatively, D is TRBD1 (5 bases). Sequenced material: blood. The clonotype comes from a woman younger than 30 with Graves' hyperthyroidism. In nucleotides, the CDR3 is TGTGCCAGCGCTCTCCTGGGAGGGGACACTGAAGCTTTCTTT. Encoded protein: CASALLGGDTEAFF.